What follows are 2 T cell receptor beta chains derived from one specimen sequenced in a study of cytomegalovirus exposure and HLA in healthy donors. Assay used: immunoSEQ multiplex PCR; TCRdb lists only in-frame clones, some missing. Counted here are 130,000 or so clones, around nine tenths occurring once; the ten biggest clones make up under 2%. Sequencing was done on a sample of PBMCs. The receptors shown here come from a woman younger than 30 in good health and CMV-seronegative.

V usage is TRBV6-5 and J usage is TRBJ2-7; tentatively, D is TRBD2 (6 bases). The V gene's germline CDR1 is MNHEY and CDR2 SVGAGI. Trimming removed 0 bases from V and 6 bases from J, with 15 bases in between. This CDR3 is 15 amino acids long. CDR3: CASSYSTAGLREQYF. CDR3 nucleotides: TGTGCCAGCAGTTACTCGACGGCGGGGTTACGCGAGCAGTACTTC.

The rearrangement joins TRBV11-1 to TRBJ1-1; D is unresolved. CDR1 is SGHAT and CDR2 is FQDESV in the germline V gene (reference sequence). V dropped 7 bases and J dropped 4 bases, with 19 bases sitting between them. This CDR3 contains 15 residues. CDR3 sequence reads: CASTYRSEESTEAFF. The DNA for the CDR3 is TGTGCCAGCACCTACCGGTCCGAAGAGAGCACTGAAGCTTTCTTT. Full variable domain (outside the CDR3, taken from reference TRBV11-1 and TRBJ1-1): EAEVAQSPRYKITEKSQAVAFWCDPISGHATLYWYRQILGQGPELLVQFQDESVVDDSQLPKDRFSAERLKGVDSTLKIQPAELGDSAMYLCASTYRSEESTEAFFGQGTRLTVV.